These 9 T cell receptor beta chains share one sample of origin, sequenced in a study of cytomegalovirus exposure and HLA in healthy donors. The PCR contained 60 Vbeta and 13 Jbeta primers. Data came from immunoSEQ multiplex PCR; TCRdb stores just in-frame clones and leaves some out. The table includes approximately 100,000 clones, over 60% detected once. Material for sequencing was PBMCs. The receptors were gathered from a female donor in good health and CMV-seronegative.

This chain joins TRBV9 and TRBJ1-1, with 8 bases aligning to TRBD1. This CDR3 is 15 amino acids long. The V and J ends lost 3 bases and 1 base, in that order; junction bases with no gene match: 5. CDR1 is SGDLS, CDR2 YYNGEE, per germline. The CDR3 reads CASSGFTGGNTEAFF. DNA for the CDR3: TGTGCCAGCAGCGGATTTACAGGGGGGAACACTGAAGCTTTCTTT.

This clone was seen more than once but under ten times. The chain combines TRBV10-2 with TRBJ1-1; D call uncertain. V gave up 8 bases and J gave up 1 base, with 8 bases separating them. The CDR3 length is 12 residues. The germline gives CDR1 WSHSY, CDR2 SAAADI. The chain's CDR3 is CASLRGNTEAFF. As DNA, the CDR3 is TGCGCCAGCTTACGGGGGAACACTGAAGCTTTCTTT.

This chain connects TRBV19 to TRBJ1-4; TRBD1 matches 8 bases. This CDR3 is built from 15 residues. Losses at the gene ends were 5 bases for V and 7 bases for J; bases not matched to a gene: 9. Germline V lookup: CDR1 LNHDA, CDR2 SQIVND (reference sequence). CDR3 DNA: TGTGCCAGTAGTCCTCAGGGGGCGCTGGGTGAAAAACTGTTTTTT. This codes for CASSPQGALGEKLFF.

The genes are TRBV27 and TRBJ2-2; 9 nucleotides agree with TRBD2. The CDR3 spans 16 residues. CDR1 and CDR2 from the germline V gene are MNHEY and SMNVEV (reference sequence). Losses at the gene ends were 5 bases for V and 6 bases for J; bases not matched to a gene: 10. CDR3 coding DNA: TGTGCCAGCAGTCCTTCTAGCGGGGACGGGTCCGGGGAGCTGTTTTTT. This encodes CASSPSSGDGSGELFF.

The chain combines TRBV5-1 with TRBJ2-5; a weak D match, TRBD2 (5 bases). The CDR3 covers 16 residues. V was cut by 4 bases and J by 5 bases, with 21 bases left in between. CDR1 and CDR2 (germline): SGHRS, YFSETQ. CDR3 amino acids: CASSRTGLLGKETQYF. CDR3 in DNA: TGCGCCAGCAGCCGAACTGGACTCCTTGGGAAGGAGACCCAGTACTTC.

The CDR3 bases are TGTGCCTGGAGTGTACTAGCGGGGGGGTCCTACAATGAGCAGTTCTTC. This gives the protein CAWSVLAGGSYNEQFF. The rearrangement uses TRBV30 and TRBJ2-1, with TRBD2 matching 13 bases. V was pared by 0 bases and J by 1 base, with 0 bases of the junction left unmatched. Per germline, CDR1 GTSNPN and CDR2 SVGIG (reference sequence). This CDR3 is built from 16 residues.

This clone was seen a handful of times. V and J are TRBV14 and TRBJ2-3; 14 nucleotides align to TRBD2. The CDR3 sequence is 14 residues long. CDR1 SGHDN and CDR2 FVKESK come from the germline V gene. The J segment lost 6 bases and the V segment lost 4 bases, leaving 0 bases of the junction unmatched. The CDR3 reads CASSRLAGGDTQYF. The CDR3 bases are TGTGCCAGCAGCCGACTAGCGGGGGGGGATACGCAGTATTTT.

The chain joins TRBV6-1 to TRBJ1-3; D not resolved. V dropped 6 bases and J dropped 0 bases, with 9 bases sitting between them. The CDR3 length is 14 residues. The V gene's germline CDR1 is MNHNS and CDR2 SASEGT. CDR3 DNA sequence: TGTGCCAGCAGGGAGGGCAGCTCTGGAAACACCATATATTTT. As protein: CASREGSSGNTIYF.

The J gene is TRBJ2-3, the V gene TRBV7-6, with D perhaps matching TRBD1 (5 bases). Trimming removed 3 bases from V and 1 base from J, with 11 bases in between. The germline CDR1 and CDR2 sequences are SGHVS and FNYEAQ. The CDR3 contains 15 residues. CDR3 loop: CASSFSQGRTDTQYF. CDR3 nucleotides: TGTGCCAGCAGCTTTTCGCAGGGCCGCACAGATACGCAGTATTTT.